The 23 T cell receptor beta chains in this list originate from one sample, sequenced in a study of T cells after yellow fever vaccination. MiXCR was run by TCRdb on the 5' RACE reads, yielding one entry per CDR3 protein. The data contain hundreds of thousands of distinct CDR3 sequences, approximately 12% of them singletons. Sequences were derived from PBMCs, sampled on the day of the yellow fever booster vaccination. The receptors originated from a man in his thirties or forties who received the YFV17D yellow fever vaccine.

This clonotype was observed at least ten times. The genes are TRBV7-2 and TRBJ2-3; 7 bases are shared with TRBD1. Germline CDR1 reads SGHTA; CDR2 reads FQGNSA. J lost 6 bases, V lost 3 bases, and 3 bases had no gene match. This CDR3 comprises 13 residues. The CDR3 DNA sequence: TGTGCCAGCAGCTTCGCACAGGGGGATACGCAGTATTTT. Amino acid sequence: CASSFAQGDTQYF.

This sequence joins TRBV6-5 and TRBJ2-7, with D possibly called TRBD1 or TRBD2 (6 bases each). Trimming removed 0 bases at V and 1 base at J, with 13 bases between. This CDR3 contains 16 residues. Germline lookup yields CDR1 MNHEY and CDR2 SVGAGI. CDR3 loop: CASSYSGQGRSYEQYF. CDR3 nucleotide sequence: TGTGCCAGCAGTTACTCGGGGCAGGGGAGGTCCTACGAGCAGTACTTC.

This clonotype was observed a handful of times. The chain employs TRBV18 and TRBJ2-3; D is undetermined. V dropped 4 bases and J dropped 2 bases, with 13 bases sitting between them. Germline V gene data show CDR1 as KGHSH and CDR2 as LQKENI. The CDR3 loop spans 15 amino acids. CDR3 protein: CASSRTGHITDTQYF. CDR3 sequence (DNA): TGTGCCAGCTCACGGACGGGCCACATCACAGATACGCAGTATTTT.

Many counts were recorded for this clonotype. The chain recombines TRBV3-1 with TRBJ2-4; D tentatively fits TRBD1 or TRBD2 (6 bases each). The CDR3 extends over 15 amino acids. The germline gives CDR1 LGHDT, CDR2 YNNKEL (reference sequence). The ends were cut back, 4 bases at V and 0 bases at J, with 10 bases in the middle. The CDR3 sequence: CASSPRGLAKNIQYF. In DNA form, the CDR3 reads TGTGCCAGCAGCCCTCGGGGGCTAGCCAAAAACATTCAGTACTTC.

This clonotype was detected only a few times. This rearrangement joins TRBV7-6 to TRBJ2-2; 8 bases map to TRBD2. CDR1 is SGHVS and CDR2 is FNYEAQ in the germline V gene. The CDR3 sequence is 18 residues long. With V trimmed by 4 bases and J by 0 bases, 10 bases remained unmatched. Here the CDR3 reads CASSYLVAGLANTGELFF. For the CDR3, the DNA is TGTGCCAGCAGCTACTTGGTAGCGGGGCTCGCGAACACCGGGGAGCTGTTTTTT.

This clonotype was found a few times. The chain joins TRBV20-1 to TRBJ2-5; D not resolved. Germline-derived CDR1 and CDR2 are DFQATT and SNEGSKA (reference sequence). V lost 5 bases and J lost 1, with 5 bases in between. The CDR3 loop spans 11 amino acids. The CDR3 sequence: CSASAQETQYF. CDR3 nucleotides: TGCAGTGCTTCGGCCCAAGAGACCCAGTACTTC.

This clonotype was seen only a few times. The gene calls are TRBV27 and TRBJ2-5, with D possibly matching TRBD1 (6 bases). The germline CDR1 and CDR2 sequences are MNHEY and SMNVEV (reference sequence). V lost 5 bases to trimming and J lost 3 bases, with 13 bases between them. This CDR3 region has 14 residues. The CDR3 here is CASSTLTGEETQYF. CDR3 DNA: TGTGCCAGCAGTACTTTGACAGGAGAAGAGACCCAGTACTTC.

This clonotype showed up just a few times. The CDR3 protein is CASQAIAGSYNEQFF. CDR3 DNA sequence: TGTGCCAGCCAAGCGATAGCGGGATCCTACAATGAGCAGTTCTTC. The rearrangement joins TRBV12-3 or TRBV12-4 to TRBJ2-1; 8 nucleotides line up with TRBD2. With V trimmed by 8 bases and J by 1 base, 7 bases remained unmatched. CDR3 size: 15 residues.

The chain has TRBV11-2 and TRBJ2-1; TRBD1 aligns across 10 bases. With V trimmed by 2 bases and J by 4 bases, 17 bases remained unmatched. The CDR3 spans 20 residues. CDR1 and CDR2 from the germline V gene are SGHAT and FQNNGV. The CDR3 protein is CASSLPSPDRGGLGYNEQFF. CDR3 in DNA: TGTGCCAGCAGCTTACCCTCCCCGGACAGGGGGGGACTAGGGTACAATGAGCAGTTCTTC.

The chain carries TRBV29-1 and TRBJ1-2; 8 bases align to TRBD1. V lost 7 bases, J lost 4 bases, and 14 bases stayed unmatched. Germline V gene sequence: CDR1 SQVTM, CDR2 ANQGSEA. The CDR3 length is 15 residues. The CDR3 nucleotides are TGCAGCGGGGGACAGGAAAGACTGCGCGGCTATGGCTACACCTTC. Its translation is CSGGQERLRGYGYTF.

V and J are TRBV5-6 and TRBJ2-5, with D perhaps matching TRBD2 (5 bases). Trimming removed 0 bases from V and 0 bases from J, with 9 bases in between. CDR3 length equals 15 residues. Germline V gives CDR1 SGHDT, CDR2 YYEEEE. The CDR3 here is CASSLDPGNQETQYF. Written as DNA, the CDR3 is TGTGCCAGCAGCTTGGATCCGGGAAACCAAGAGACCCAGTACTTC.

This clonotype has only a few counts. The J gene is TRBJ1-3, the V gene TRBV4-3; D unresolved. The CDR3 has 16 residues. Germline values: CDR1 LGHNA, CDR2 YSLEER. V lost 1 base and J lost 0, with 10 bases in between. The CDR3 sequence is CASSQGSGVSGNTIYF. The CDR3 DNA reads as TGCGCCAGCAGCCAAGGGTCCGGTGTCTCTGGAAACACCATATATTTT.

This clonotype was recorded many times. The genes are TRBV29-1 and TRBJ2-1, with D tentatively TRBD1 (8 bases). Germline lookup yields CDR1 SQVTM and CDR2 ANQGSEA. V was cut by 7 bases and J by 7 bases, with 20 bases left in between. There are 14 residues in the CDR3. The CDR3 bases are TGCAGCGCCGTGGGAGGGGACAGGAGGAATGAGCAGTTCTTC. It codes for CSAVGGDRRNEQFF.

This clonotype was counted only a few times. The V and J genes are TRBV14 and TRBJ2-3, with 9 bases matching TRBD2. The germline V gene encodes CDR1 SGHDN and CDR2 FVKESK. Trimming removed 1 base from V and 5 bases from J; junction bases left unmatched: 16. The CDR3 is 19 residues long. Here the CDR3 DNA reads TGTGCCAGCAGCCAAGGCCCGAGAATGGTAGCGGGAGCGGGAGATACGCAGTATTTT. Protein product: CASSQGPRMVAGAGDTQYF.

This clonotype was seen only a few times. The chain has TRBV5-1 and TRBJ2-1, with D maybe TRBD1 (6 bases). CDR3 size: 16 residues. Germline lookup yields CDR1 SGHRS and CDR2 YFSETQ. V lost 2 bases and J lost 8, with 20 bases in between. The CDR3 DNA reads TGCGCCAGCAGCTTAGCTCAGGGGCTAAGAGCCGATGAGCAGTTCTTC. This translates into CASSLAQGLRADEQFF. The full variable domain, completed using reference TRBV5-1 and TRBJ2-1, is KAGVTQTPRYLIKTRGQQVTLSCSPISGHRSVSWYQQTPGQGLQFLFEYFSETQRNKGNFPGRFSGRQFSNSRSEMNVSTLELGDSALYLCASSLAQGLRADEQFFGPGTRLTVL.

This clonotype was recorded a few times. The chain links TRBV12-3 or TRBV12-4 to TRBJ2-3; D unclear. The V end lost 3 bases, the J end lost 5 bases, and 9 bases lay between the germline ends. The CDR3 has 13 amino acids. The CDR3 DNA sequence: TGTGCCAGCAGTTTGGTGCCGGAAGATACGCAGTATTTT. It codes for CASSLVPEDTQYF.

This clonotype was counted between two and nine times. The chain joins TRBV11-2 to TRBJ2-1, with TRBD1 identical over 10 bases. The CDR3 spans 16 residues. The V segment lost 5 bases and the J segment 7 bases; nucleotides outside the gene matches: 11. Germline loops: CDR1 SGHAT, CDR2 FQNNGV. CDR3 coding DNA: TGTGCCAGCAGCACATACCGGGACAGGGGTCTAAATGAGCAGTTCTTC. It specifies CASSTYRDRGLNEQFF.

The chain links TRBV6-5 to TRBJ1-5; the D is unclear. Germline values: CDR1 MNHEY, CDR2 SVGAGI. The CDR3 runs to 14 residues. V was pared by 2 bases and J by 3 bases, with 8 bases between. The CDR3 here is CASSYGVNNQPQHF. The CDR3 DNA reads as TGTGCCAGCAGTTACGGGGTTAACAATCAGCCCCAGCATTTT.

The chain has TRBV7-6 and TRBJ2-1, with TRBD2 matching over 7 bases. CDR3 size: 16 residues. V was pared by 5 bases and J by 10 bases, with 17 bases of the junction left unmatched. Germline V gene lookup returns CDR1 SGHVS and CDR2 FNYEAQ. The CDR3 coding sequence is TGTGCCAGCAGCCCCATGGCGGGGGACGGTCTCAGGGAGCAGTTCTTC. This sequence encodes CASSPMAGDGLREQFF.

This clonotype has a handful of counts. This chain links TRBV3-1 with TRBJ1-1; tentatively, D is TRBD1 (5 bases). Per germline, CDR1 LGHDT and CDR2 YNNKEL (reference sequence). The CDR3 has 14 residues. Trimming pared 2 bases from V and 2 bases from J, leaving 9 bases between. The CDR3 DNA is TGTGCCAGCAGCCAATTGGGGGTAAACACTGAAGCTTTCTTT. Protein product: CASSQLGVNTEAFF.

This clonotype has a handful of counts. This chain joins TRBV11-1 and TRBJ2-1, with 11 bases lining up with TRBD1. Per the germline V gene, CDR1 is SGHAT and CDR2 is FQDESV (reference sequence). V lost 11 bases, J lost 4 bases, and 22 bases stayed unmatched. This CDR3 comprises 19 residues. The CDR3 coding sequence is TGTGCCGTTTCTGATGGGACAGGGGGGGATTTTGGGGATTACAATGAGCAGTTCTTC. Protein sequence: CAVSDGTGGDFGDYNEQFF.

The V call is TRBV14, the J call TRBJ2-2, with TRBD2 matching over 10 bases. Germline CDR1 SGHDN, CDR2 FVKESK. CDR3 length: 16 amino acids. V dropped 1 base and J dropped 2; count of bases not matched to a gene: 1. CDR3 DNA: TGTGCCAGCAGCCAAGTACTAGCGGGAAACACCGGGGAGCTGTTTTTT. It translates to CASSQVLAGNTGELFF.

The sample holds a few counts of this clonotype. The chain links TRBV12-3 or TRBV12-4 to TRBJ1-2; TRBD1 matches at 11 bases. J gave up 5 bases and V 5 bases, and 7 bases lay outside the gene matches. The CDR3 loop spans 15 amino acids. The CDR3 DNA is TGTGCCAGCAGTCCCTACCGGGACAGGGGGTATGGCTACACCTTC. The encoded protein is CASSPYRDRGYGYTF.